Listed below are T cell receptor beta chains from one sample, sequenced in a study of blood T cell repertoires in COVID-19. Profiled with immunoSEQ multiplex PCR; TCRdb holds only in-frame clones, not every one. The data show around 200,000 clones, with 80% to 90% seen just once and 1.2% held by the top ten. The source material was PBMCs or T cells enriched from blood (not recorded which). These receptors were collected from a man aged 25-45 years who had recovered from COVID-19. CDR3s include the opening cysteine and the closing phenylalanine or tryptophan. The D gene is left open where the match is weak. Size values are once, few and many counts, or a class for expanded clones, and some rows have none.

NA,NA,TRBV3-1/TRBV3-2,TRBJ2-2,TGTGCCAGCAGCCAAAGAACAGGAGCTAACACCGGGGAGCTGTTTTTT,CASSQRTGANTGELFF
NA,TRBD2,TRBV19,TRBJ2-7,TGTGCCAGTAGTCCCGGGACTAGCGGGGTCCACGAGCAGTACTTC,CASSPGTSGVHEQYF
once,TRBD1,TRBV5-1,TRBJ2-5,TGCGCCAGCAGCTTGGACAGGGGGGCCTGGGCCCAGTACTTC,CASSLDRGAWAQYF
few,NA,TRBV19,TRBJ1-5,TGTGCCAGTAGTATGGCAGATAATCAGCCCCAGCATTTT,CASSMADNQPQHF
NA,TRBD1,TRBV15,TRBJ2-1,TGTGCCACCTATGCGGGACAGGGGAATGAGCAGTTCTTC,CATYAGQGNEQFF
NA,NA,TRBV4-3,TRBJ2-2,TGCGCCAGCAGCCAAGGTCAGGGTCCCACCGGGGAGCTGTTTTTT,CASSQGQGPTGELFF
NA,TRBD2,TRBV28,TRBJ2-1,TGTGCCAGCAGCACATTGGGACGGGAGGGCCTGGGCAATGAGCAGTTCTTC,CASSTLGREGLGNEQFF
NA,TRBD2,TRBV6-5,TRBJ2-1,TGTGCCAGCAGTTACTCGGTTACACTAGCGGACAATGAGCAGTTCTTC,CASSYSVTLADNEQFF
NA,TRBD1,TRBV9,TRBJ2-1,TGTGCCAGCAGCGTACCGGGACAGGGTCCTAATGAGCAGTTCTTC,CASSVPGQGPNEQFF
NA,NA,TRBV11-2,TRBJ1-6,TGTGCCAGCAGCTCCGATCTAAATTCACCCCTCCACTTT,CASSSDLNSPLHF
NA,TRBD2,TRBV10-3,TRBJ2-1,TGTGCCATCAGTGCCGGGACTAGCGGGAGTGACGAACAGTTCTTC,CAISAGTSGSDEQFF
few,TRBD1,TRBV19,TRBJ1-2,TGTGCCAGCCAGGGGGCGACAGGGTACTATGGCTACACCTTC,CASQGATGYYGYTF
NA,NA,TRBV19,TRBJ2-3,TGTGCCAGTGGAAGCGGTTTACCCACAGATACGCAGTATTTT,CASGSGLPTDTQYF
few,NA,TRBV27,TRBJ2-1,TGTGCCAGCAGCATCGGCAATGAGCAGTTCTTC,CASSIGNEQFF
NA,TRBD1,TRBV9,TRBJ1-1,TGTGCCAGCAGCGCTACCGGGACAGGGAACACTGAAGCTTTCTTT,CASSATGTGNTEAFF
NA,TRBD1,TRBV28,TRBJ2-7,TGTGCCAGCAGTGCGGGACAGGGTTTACGAGGGCAGTACTTC,CASSAGQGLRGQYF
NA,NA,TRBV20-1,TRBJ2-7,TGCAGTGCTAGAGGAGCGTACGAGCAGTACTTC,CSARGAYEQYF
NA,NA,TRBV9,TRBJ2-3,TGTGCCAGCAGCGTTGTGGCTTCGTCTGCCACGGATACGCAGTATTTT,CASSVVASSATDTQYF
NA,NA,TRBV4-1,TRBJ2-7,TGCGCCAGCAGCCAAGTCGGCGGGTACGAGCAGTACTTC,CASSQVGGYEQYF
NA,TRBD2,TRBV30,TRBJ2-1,TGTGCCTGTAGACAGCGGGAGTGGGATGAGCAGTTCTTC,CACRQREWDEQFF
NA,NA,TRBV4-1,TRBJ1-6,TGCGCCAGCAGCCAAGATCATCCCCCACAGTTTGGTTCACCCCTCCACTTT,CASSQDHPPQFGSPLHF
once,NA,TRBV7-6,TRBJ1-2,TGTGCCAGCAGCTCAATAAACAGATCAAGGAACTATGGCTACACCTTC,CASSSINRSRNYGYTF
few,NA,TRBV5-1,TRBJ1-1,TGCGCCAGCAGCTTCACAGGGAATGAAGCTTTCTTT,CASSFTGNEAFF
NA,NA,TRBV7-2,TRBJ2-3,TGTGCCAGCAGCTTAGCGGTAGCCACTAGCACAGATACGCAGTATTTT,CASSLAVATSTDTQYF
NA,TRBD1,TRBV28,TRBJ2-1,TGTGCCAGCAGCGGGACAGGGGTTTACAATGAGCAGTTCTTC,CASSGTGVYNEQFF
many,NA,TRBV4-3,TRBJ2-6,TGCGCCAGCAGCCAAGGGGGCGGTGGCTCTGGGGCCAACGTCCTGACTTTC,CASSQGGGGSGANVLTF
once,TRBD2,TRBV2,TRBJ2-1,TGTGCCAGCAGTGTGGTCCTAGCGGGACCCAATGAGCAGTTCTTC,CASSVVLAGPNEQFF
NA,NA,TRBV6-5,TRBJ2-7,TGTGCCAGCAGTTACGTCGGCAGGACCTACGAGCAGTACTTC,CASSYVGRTYEQYF
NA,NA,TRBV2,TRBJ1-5,TGTGCCAGCAGTGAAGGTGGGCGGGGAAATCAGCCCCAGCATTTT,CASSEGGRGNQPQHF
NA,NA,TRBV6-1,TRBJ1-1,TGTGCCAGCAGTGAAGGCAGGGGTGCTGAAGCTTTCTTT,CASSEGRGAEAFF
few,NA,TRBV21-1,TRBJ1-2,TGTGCCAGCAGCAAAGCAGGGGGAGTAAGCTATGGCTACACCTTC,CASSKAGGVSYGYTF
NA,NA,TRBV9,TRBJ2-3,TGTGCCAGCAGCCCCAGGGGCGAGCCTAGCACAGATACGCAGTATTTT,CASSPRGEPSTDTQYF
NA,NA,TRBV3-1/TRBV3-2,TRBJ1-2,TGTGCCAGCAGCCAAGTAGACTATGGCTACACCTTC,CASSQVDYGYTF
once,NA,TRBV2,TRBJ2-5,TGTGCCAGCAGTGAATGGGGGGGCAAGTACTTC,CASSEWGGKYF
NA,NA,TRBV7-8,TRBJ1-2,TGTGCCAGCAGCTTAACCGGAGGAAACTATGGCTACACCTTC,CASSLTGGNYGYTF
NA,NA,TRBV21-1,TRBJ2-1,TGTGCCAGCAGCAAAGCGGGACACAGCTCCTACAATGAGCAGTTCTTC,CASSKAGHSSYNEQFF
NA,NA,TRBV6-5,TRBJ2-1,TGTGCCAGCAGTACACTAGCAGGCAATGAGCAGTTCTTC,CASSTLAGNEQFF
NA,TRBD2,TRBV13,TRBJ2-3,TGTGCCAGCAGCTTAGGCCCGGGACTAGCGGGAGATACGCAGTATTTT,CASSLGPGLAGDTQYF
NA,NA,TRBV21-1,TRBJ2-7,TGTGCCAGCAACAACCGGGACAGGGTGATTCCCAACTCCTACGAGCAGTACTTC,CASNNRDRVIPNSYEQYF
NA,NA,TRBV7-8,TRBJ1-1,TGTGCCAGCAGCCCTCCGCGGAACACTGAAGCTTTCTTT,CASSPPRNTEAFF
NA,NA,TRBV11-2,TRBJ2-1,TGTGCCAGCAGCTTGGGGCAGGGAAGCTACAATGAGCAGTTCTTC,CASSLGQGSYNEQFF